The 32 T cell receptor beta chains below come from one sample, sequenced in a study of cytomegalovirus exposure and HLA in healthy donors. PCR employed 60 Vbeta and 13 Jbeta primers. Assay: immunoSEQ multiplex PCR; the TCRdb copy retains only in-frame clones and omits some. This sample carries 81,000 or so clones, approximately 56% of them seen once, and the ten largest clones take 4.5% to 7%. Specimen: PBMCs. The receptors here all came from a woman aged 30 to 39 in good health and CMV-seropositive.

This chain links TRBV7-2 with TRBJ2-1; 13 nucleotides align to TRBD2. Trimming at V came to 5 bases and at J to 4 bases, leaving 2 bases not matched to a gene. The CDR3 extends over 15 amino acids. Per germline, CDR1 SGHTA and CDR2 FQGNSA. In DNA form, the CDR3 reads TGTGCCAGCAGCCCACTAGCGGGGGGGTACAATGAGCAGTTCTTC. Amino acids: CASSPLAGGYNEQFF.

The chain links TRBV15 to TRBJ2-1; 8 bases are shared with TRBD2. This CDR3 comprises 16 residues. Germline V gene lookup returns CDR1 LNHNV and CDR2 YYDKDF (reference sequence). V shed 4 bases, J shed 9 bases, and the junction held 14 bases outside the gene matches. The CDR3 region has the DNA TGTGCCACCAGCACCAGACTAGCGAAGGTTACAGGTGAGCAGTTCTTC. Protein sequence: CATSTRLAKVTGEQFF.

The V call is TRBV2, the J call TRBJ1-2; 9 bases are a match to TRBD1. V lost 4 bases to trimming and J lost 7 bases; unmatched junction nucleotides: 7. The germline gives CDR1 SNHLY, CDR2 FYNNEI. The CDR3 is 14 amino acids. The CDR3: CASSVYRGQSGYTF. Written as DNA, the CDR3 is TGTGCCAGCAGTGTTTACAGGGGGCAAAGTGGCTACACCTTC.

V gene TRBV19 combines with J gene TRBJ2-7; D perhaps matches TRBD2 (5 bases). Between the trimmed V and J ends, which lost 6 bases and 0 bases, there was a span of 9 bases. Looked up from germline, CDR1 is LNHDA and CDR2 is SQIVND (reference sequence). The CDR3 runs 13 residues. The CDR3 loop reads CASSFGDSYEQYF. The CDR3 bases are TGTGCCAGTAGCTTCGGGGACTCCTACGAGCAGTACTTC.

The rearrangement links TRBV19 to TRBJ2-7; the match to TRBD2 covers 10 bases. Germline V gene data show CDR1 as LNHDA and CDR2 as SQIVND (reference sequence). The CDR3 spans 14 residues. V dropped 7 bases and J dropped 5; count of bases not matched to a gene: 8. The CDR3 coding sequence is TGTGCCAGTATGTCGGGGCTAGCGGGGGACGAGCAGTACTTC. It codes for CASMSGLAGDEQYF. The full variable domain, rest sourced from reference TRBV19 and TRBJ2-7, is DGGITQSPKYLFRKEGQNVTLSCEQNLNHDAMYWYRQDPGQGLRLIYYSQIVNDFQKGDIAEGYSVSREKKESFPLTVTSAQKNPTAFYLCASMSGLAGDEQYFGPGTRLTVT.

In DNA form, the CDR3 reads TGTGCCAGCAGCTCGAGGTGGAACACTGAAGCTTTCTTT. It specifies CASSSRWNTEAFF. V usage is TRBV7-2 and J usage is TRBJ1-1; D remains ambiguous. The CDR3 runs to 13 residues. The germline V gene encodes CDR1 SGHTA and CDR2 FQGNSA. The ends were cut back, 4 bases at V and 1 base at J, with 7 bases in the middle.

This clone has more than one count but fewer than ten. This rearrangement joins TRBV9 to TRBJ2-5, with 8 bases fitting TRBD2. CDR3 length: 15 amino acids. Germline CDR1 reads SGDLS; CDR2 reads YYNGEE. V lost 4 bases to trimming and J lost 5 bases; unmatched junction nucleotides: 10. Here the CDR3 reads CASSKSTGGLETQYF. DNA for the CDR3: TGTGCCAGCAGCAAGTCCACGGGGGGGCTCGAGACCCAGTACTTC. The full variable domain, rest sourced from reference TRBV9 and TRBJ2-5, is DSGVTQTPKHLITATGQRVTLRCSPRSGDLSVYWYQQSLDQGLQFLIQYYNGEERAKGNILERFSAQQFPDLHSELNLSSLELGDSALYFCASSKSTGGLETQYFGPGTRLLVL.

J is TRBJ1-1 and V is TRBV6-5; D may be TRBD1 (5 bases). The germline V gene has CDR1 MNHEY and CDR2 SVGAGI. The germline V and J ends were trimmed by 5 bases and 2 bases, with 15 bases remaining between them. The CDR3 has 15 amino acids. CDR3 sequence (DNA): TGTGCCAGCAGTACCGGGGGGAACATAAACACTGAAGCTTTCTTT. Translating it yields CASSTGGNINTEAFF.

The DNA for the CDR3 is TGCGCCAGCAGTGTGTCCGGGACTAGCGGCACAGATACGCAGTATTTT. As protein: CASSVSGTSGTDTQYF. This chain connects TRBV10-2 to TRBJ2-3; 10 bases line up with TRBD2. V lost 4 bases, J lost 1 base, and 5 bases stayed unmatched. This CDR3 region has 16 residues. Germline V gene data show CDR1 as WSHSY and CDR2 as SAAADI.

This clone appeared a few times. This rearrangement joins TRBV4-3 to TRBJ1-1; tentatively, D is TRBD1 (5 bases). Germline values: CDR1 LGHNA, CDR2 YSLEER. Between the trimmed V and J ends, which lost 4 bases and 3 bases, there was a span of 12 bases. The CDR3 runs to 14 residues. The CDR3 region has the DNA TGCGCCAGCAGCCTGCAGGGTAGTGACACTGAAGCTTTCTTT. Encoded protein: CASSLQGSDTEAFF.

The rearrangement links TRBV27 to TRBJ2-7, with 7 bases fitting TRBD2. Per the germline V gene, CDR1 is MNHEY and CDR2 is SMNVEV (reference sequence). CDR3 length: 20 residues. V lost 6 bases to trimming and J lost 7 bases; unmatched junction nucleotides: 30. The CDR3 here is CASSPSSGLQLVGGVREQYF. Here the CDR3 DNA reads TGTGCCAGCAGCCCTTCCTCGGGACTACAACTAGTAGGTGGGGTAAGGGAGCAGTACTTC.

The chain recombines TRBV6-1 with TRBJ1-4; weak D call: TRBD1 (6 bases). This CDR3 has 15 amino acids. Germline V gives CDR1 MNHNS, CDR2 SASEGT. V was clipped by 6 bases and J by 8 bases, with 19 bases between them. The CDR3 region is CASSRGEVFGEKLFF. For the CDR3, the DNA is TGTGCCAGCAGCAGGGGAGAGGTATTCGGGGAAAAACTGTTTTTT.

The chain combines TRBV5-1 with TRBJ2-3; D not certain. The CDR3 spans 14 residues. V lost 5 bases to trimming and J lost 0 bases, with 10 bases between them. Germline V gene lookup returns CDR1 SGHRS and CDR2 YFSETQ. CDR3 residues: CASRRSSSTDTQYF. CDR3 in DNA: TGCGCCAGCAGGCGAAGCTCTAGCACAGATACGCAGTATTTT.

The chain joins TRBV5-1 to TRBJ2-3; 10 bases match TRBD1. The CDR3 has 14 amino acids. Germline V CDR1 and CDR2: SGHRS, YFSETQ. Trimming at V came to 4 bases and at J to 4 bases, leaving 3 bases not matched to a gene. The CDR3 DNA follows: TGCGCCAGCAGCCCCGGACAGGGGGCAGATACGCAGTATTTT. Its protein is CASSPGQGADTQYF.

The rearrangement joins TRBV10-3 to TRBJ2-7; 8 bases map to TRBD2. V lost 4 bases, J lost 0 bases, and 2 bases stayed unmatched. The CDR3 has 14 residues. Germline CDR1 reads ENHRY; CDR2 reads SYGVKD. CDR3 residues: CAISATSGSYEQYF. CDR3 DNA: TGTGCCATCAGTGCAACTAGCGGCTCCTACGAGCAGTACTTC.

This chain uses TRBV6-6 with TRBJ1-1, with D possibly TRBD1 on 5 matching bases. With 5 bases removed from V and 0 bases from J, the gap between germline ends came to 16 bases. The CDR3 consists of 16 residues. Germline values: CDR1 MNHNY, CDR2 SVGAGI (reference sequence). CDR3 residues: CASSRHNTGLNTEAFF. CDR3 bases: TGTGCCAGCAGTCGCCATAATACAGGATTGAACACTGAAGCTTTCTTT.

This clone was observed a few times. The V call is TRBV10-3, the J call TRBJ1-5, with unresolved D. Trimming removed 4 bases at V and 3 bases at J, with 10 bases between. CDR1 ENHRY and CDR2 SYGVKD come from the germline V gene. CDR3 length: 14 residues. CDR3 region: CAISGPGPNQPQHF. CDR3 coding DNA: TGTGCCATCAGTGGCCCGGGTCCCAATCAGCCCCAGCATTTT.

This clone was seen a few times. The V and J genes are TRBV6-1 and TRBJ1-2; D might be TRBD1 (5 bases). CDR1 and CDR2 from the germline V gene are MNHNS and SASEGT. V lost 3 bases and J 0 bases, leaving 14 bases between the germline ends. The CDR3 is made up of 16 amino acids. CDR3 region: CASSDFSGQANYGYTF. The CDR3 bases are TGTGCCAGCAGTGATTTTTCAGGGCAAGCTAACTATGGCTACACCTTC.

The chain carries TRBV7-2 and TRBJ1-2; D call uncertain. The germline V gene has CDR1 SGHTA and CDR2 FQGNSA. V was trimmed by 2 bases and J by 8 bases, leaving 15 bases between them. This CDR3 contains 14 residues. CDR3 DNA: TGTGCCAGCAGCTTAAATAGGGAGAAAGGAGGCTACACCTTC. It specifies CASSLNREKGGYTF.

The chain employs TRBV6-5 and TRBJ1-4; D might be TRBD1 (5 bases). The ends were cut back, 6 bases at V and 3 bases at J, with 11 bases in the middle. The CDR3 is made up of 14 amino acids. CDR1 is MNHEY and CDR2 is SVGAGI in the germline V gene. The DNA for the CDR3 is TGTGCCAGCAGGCTCAGGGAGGCTAATGAAAAACTGTTTTTT. This translates into CASRLREANEKLFF.

The rearrangement joins TRBV6-1 to TRBJ1-2; possibly TRBD1 for D (5 bases). V was clipped by 5 bases and J by 3 bases, with 16 bases between them. The CDR3 loop spans 15 amino acids. Germline values: CDR1 MNHNS, CDR2 SASEGT. CDR3 region: CASSTPGTGDYGYTF. The CDR3 DNA reads as TGTGCCAGCAGTACCCCGGGCACGGGGGACTATGGCTACACCTTC.

This chain joins TRBV9 and TRBJ2-3, with D perhaps matching TRBD2 (6 bases). V was cut by 4 bases and J by 1 base, with 19 bases left in between. The germline V gene encodes CDR1 SGDLS and CDR2 YYNGEE. The CDR3 has 17 amino acids. The CDR3 nucleotides read TGTGCCAGCAGCCCCGGGACTTCCTTCATGGGCACAGATACGCAGTATTTT. It codes for CASSPGTSFMGTDTQYF. Full variable domain (rest looked up from reference TRBV9 and TRBJ2-3): DSGVTQTPKHLITATGQRVTLRCSPRSGDLSVYWYQQSLDQGLQFLIQYYNGEERAKGNILERFSAQQFPDLHSELNLSSLELGDSALYFCASSPGTSFMGTDTQYFGPGTRLTVL.

This clone was seen only a few times. This sequence joins TRBV2 and TRBJ1-1, with 9 bases identical to TRBD1. The CDR3 extends over 14 amino acids. Germline CDR1 and CDR2: SNHLY and FYNNEI. Germline trimming cut 6 bases from V and 7 bases from J; bases unmatched to any gene: 9. The DNA for the CDR3 is TGTGCCAGCAGAGCGACAGGGGGTAGGGGTGAAGCTTTCTTT. Translation gives CASRATGGRGEAFF.

This chain links TRBV6-5 with TRBJ1-6, with TRBD1 identical over 11 bases. The germline V gene encodes CDR1 MNHEY and CDR2 SVGAGI. The CDR3 runs 15 residues. After removal of 6 bases from V and 9 bases from J, the junction contained 7 bases not matched to a gene. The CDR3 coding sequence is TGTGCCAGCAGCCTCGGACAGGGGGCCAGTTCACCCCTCCACTTT. The encoded protein is CASSLGQGASSPLHF.

The V and J genes are TRBV4-1 and TRBJ2-7; 7 positions match TRBD1. Per the germline V gene, CDR1 is MGHRA and CDR2 is YSYEKL. V lost 1 base, J lost 5 bases, and 8 bases stayed unmatched. The CDR3 contains 15 residues. The CDR3 loop is CASSQVATGLNEQYF. The CDR3 region has the DNA TGCGCCAGCAGCCAAGTGGCGACAGGGCTCAACGAGCAGTACTTC.

The chain employs TRBV15 and TRBJ2-3, with 11 bases matching TRBD2. Germline CDR1 reads LNHNV; CDR2 reads YYDKDF (reference sequence). V lost 1 base and J lost 5; bases outside the gene matches: 5. The CDR3 covers 16 residues. CDR3 DNA sequence: TGTGCCACCAGCAGAGGACTAGCGGGGTTATTAGATACGCAGTATTTT. Residues: CATSRGLAGLLDTQYF.

This rearrangement joins TRBV6-5 to TRBJ1-6; D not resolved. This CDR3 has 13 amino acids. Germline CDR1 and CDR2: MNHEY and SVGAGI. Trimming shortened V by 2 bases and J by 8 bases, and 7 bases separated the two germline ends. DNA for the CDR3: TGTGCCAGCAGTTACGAGAAGTATTCACCCCTCCACTTT. This translates into CASSYEKYSPLHF.

To note about this clone: The germline gene is not matched at one end of the junction; a read error may be the cause. V usage is TRBV7-7 and J usage is TRBJ2-1; 10 bases are a match to TRBD1. Germline V lookup: CDR1 SSHAT, CDR2 FNYEAQ (reference sequence). The CDR3 covers 15 residues. The CDR3 region is CASSLGGTGVNEQFF. DNA of the CDR3: TGTGCTAGCAGCTTAGGTGGGACAGGGGTGAATGAGCAGTTCTTC.

V gene TRBV6-6 combines with J gene TRBJ1-3; no reliable D call. Germline lookup yields CDR1 MNHNY and CDR2 SVGAGI (reference sequence). The ends were cut back, 8 bases at V and 7 bases at J, with 12 bases in the middle. The CDR3 spans 12 residues. The DNA for the CDR3 is TGTGCCAGCTCCCTCGGGTCGAACACCATATATTTT. Translation: CASSLGSNTIYF.

This clone has a handful of counts. The chain combines TRBV11-2 with TRBJ2-1, with D perhaps TRBD2 (5 bases). The CDR3 consists of 15 residues. Germline V gene data show CDR1 as SGHAT and CDR2 as FQNNGV. V lost 5 bases and J lost 1, with 12 bases in between. The CDR3, as DNA: TGTGCCAGCAGCCCAGAGGGTATTTCCTACAATGAGCAGTTCTTC. It translates to CASSPEGISYNEQFF. The full variable domain, rest sourced from reference TRBV11-2 and TRBJ2-1, is EAGVAQSPRYKIIEKRQSVAFWCNPISGHATLYWYQQILGQGPKLLIQFQNNGVVDDSQLPKDRFSAERLKGVDSTLKIQPAKLEDSAVYLCASSPEGISYNEQFFGPGTRLTVL.

This chain joins TRBV11-1 and TRBJ2-5, with 12 bases identical to TRBD2. V was clipped by 5 bases and J by 5 bases; unmatched bases: 15. Germline V CDR1 and CDR2: SGHAT, FQDESV (reference sequence). This CDR3 has 18 residues. The CDR3 DNA reads TGTGCCAGCAGCCAGCGGACTAGCGGGGATACACGGGGCGAGACCCAGTACTTC. As protein: CASSQRTSGDTRGETQYF.

The chain is built from TRBV4-1 and TRBJ1-1; D may be TRBD1 (5 bases). V gave up 2 bases and J gave up 0 bases, with 13 bases separating them. This CDR3 contains 16 residues. The germline V gene has CDR1 MGHRA and CDR2 YSYEKL. In DNA form, the CDR3 reads TGCGCCAGCAGCCAATCGACGACAGCTATGAACACTGAAGCTTTCTTT. Translated: CASSQSTTAMNTEAFF.